This TCR beta chain was captured by sequencing in a study of blood T cell repertoires in COVID-19. About the research overall: The analysed material was cDNA or gDNA that came from T cells, B-cell-depleted T cells, or PBMCs.

This clone occurred once. Original processing methods: Researchers report that nucleated cell counts were estimated from reference gene primer amplification. The table came from immunoSEQ multiplex PCR; TCRdb's copy has only in-frame clones and leaves some out. For V, J and clone size, that table is used; D and trimming come from the DNA. This sample has 85,000 to 100,000 clones, with around 79% found just once. V gave up 0 bases and J gave up 4 bases; unmatched junction bases: 6. This CDR3 contains 15 residues. Germline lookup yields CDR1 MNHEY and CDR2 SVGAGI. The rearrangement links TRBV6-5 to TRBJ2-7, with 7 positions matching TRBD2. Sequencing was done on a sample of peripheral blood. The sequence was obtained from a human donor in a cohort sampled during active COVID-19. This chain's CDR3 is CASSYSGGFGYEQYF. The CDR3 DNA follows: TGTGCCAGCAGTTACTCGGGGGGGTTCGGGTACGAGCAGTACTTC.